These 21 T cell receptor beta chains were sequenced from one sample in a study of tumor-infiltrating lymphocytes in localized non-small cell lung cancer. Here immunoSEQ multiplex PCR was the method, and the copy in TCRdb shows in-frame clones only, minus some. The sample shows 25,000 to 30,000 clones, roughly 88% of them seen only once. Sequencing used lung tumor tissue. Source of these receptors: a human donor with non-small cell lung cancer.

The sample holds one count of this clone. CDR3 in amino acids: CASSQQGASYNEQFF. The CDR3 DNA is TGCGCCAGCAGCCAGCAGGGGGCCTCCTACAATGAGCAGTTCTTC. V gene TRBV4-3 combines with J gene TRBJ2-1, with 8 bases fitting TRBD1. Looked up from germline, CDR1 is LGHNA and CDR2 is YSLEER. Trimming removed 3 bases from V and 0 bases from J; junction bases left unmatched: 1. The CDR3 covers 15 residues.

The DNA for the CDR3 is TGCAGCGCCCAAACAACCTCCATCGCGTCTTTCTTT. Encoded protein: CSAQTTSIASFF. The J gene is TRBJ1-1, the V gene TRBV29-1, with D unclear. Germline assignment: CDR1 SQVTM and CDR2 ANQGSEA. This CDR3 contains 12 residues. Trimming pared 7 bases from V and 12 bases from J, leaving 21 bases between.

The chain links TRBV30 to TRBJ2-2; D may be TRBD1 or TRBD2 (6 bases each). CDR1 is GTSNPN, CDR2 SVGIG, per germline (reference sequence). V lost 8 bases and J lost 6, with 13 bases in between. The CDR3 contains 12 residues. The CDR3 is CAGNREAGELFF. The CDR3 DNA follows: TGTGCCGGCAACAGGGAGGCCGGGGAGCTGTTTTTT.

This chain uses TRBV7-2 with TRBJ2-3; D remains unclear. The germline V gene encodes CDR1 SGHTA and CDR2 FQGNSA. The CDR3 consists of 13 residues. V was clipped by 3 bases and J by 3 bases, with 7 bases between them. CDR3 in amino acids: CASSFKGTDTQYF. The DNA for the CDR3 is TGTGCCAGCAGCTTCAAAGGGACAGATACGCAGTATTTT.

The chain has TRBV2 and TRBJ1-2; 8 positions match TRBD1. Germline-derived CDR1 and CDR2 are SNHLY and FYNNEI. V shed 5 bases, J shed 6 bases, and the junction held 5 bases outside the gene matches. CDR3 length: 13 amino acids. The CDR3 sequence is CASSRTGMHGYTF. The DNA for the CDR3 is TGTGCCAGCAGTCGGACAGGGATGCATGGCTACACCTTC. The full variable domain, completed using reference TRBV2 and TRBJ1-2, is EPEVTQTPSHQVTQMGQEVILRCVPISNHLYFYWYRQILGQKVEFLVSFYNNEISEKSEIFDDQFSVERPDGSNFTLKIRSTKLEDSAMYFCASSRTGMHGYTFGSGTRLTVV.

This sequence joins TRBV4-2 and TRBJ2-3; D not certain. Trimming cost V 0 bases and J 1 base, with 11 bases left between them. The germline V gene encodes CDR1 LGHNA and CDR2 YNFKEQ. This CDR3 spans 16 amino acids. The CDR3 here is CASSQDVLRGTDTQYF. The CDR3 nucleotides read TGTGCCAGCAGCCAAGACGTACTCCGAGGCACAGATACGCAGTATTTT.

V usage is TRBV5-1 and J usage is TRBJ1-2; the D gene is possibly TRBD1 (6 bases). Trimming pared 3 bases from V and 9 bases from J, leaving 15 bases between. Per the germline V gene, CDR1 is SGHRS and CDR2 is YFSETQ. The CDR3 extends over 13 amino acids. The CDR3 region has the DNA TGCGCCAGCAGCTCGACAGGTCGGCAGAGCTACACCTTC. Translated: CASSSTGRQSYTF.

The rearrangement links TRBV11-2 to TRBJ2-2, with a weak D call TRBD2 (5 bases). This CDR3 comprises 16 residues. V lost 2 bases and J lost 1, with 11 bases in between. Per germline, CDR1 SGHAT and CDR2 FQNNGV. In DNA form, the CDR3 reads TGTGCCAGCAGCTTAAGGGTGGCGGGGAACACCGGGGAGCTGTTTTTT. Protein sequence: CASSLRVAGNTGELFF.

CDR3 DNA sequence: TGTGCCAGCAGCCGAGGGACAGGGGGAACTATTGATAATTCACCCCTCCACTTT. Translating it yields CASSRGTGGTIDNSPLHF. V gene TRBV7-9 combines with J gene TRBJ1-6; 11 positions match TRBD1. CDR1 and CDR2 from the germline V gene are SEHNR and FQNEAQ (reference sequence). The length of the CDR3 is 18 residues. V lost 5 bases to trimming and J lost 5 bases; unmatched junction nucleotides: 11.

The chain couples TRBV6-5 to TRBJ1-4, with D perhaps TRBD1 (6 bases). The length of the CDR3 is 15 residues. Trimming pared 5 bases from V and 7 bases from J, leaving 17 bases between. The germline V gene has CDR1 MNHEY and CDR2 SVGAGI. Here the CDR3 DNA reads TGTGCCAGCAGTAGTCAGGGGCGGAGATTTGAAAAACTGTTTTTT. Amino acids: CASSSQGRRFEKLFF.

The chain carries TRBV14 and TRBJ2-1, with 15 nucleotides matching TRBD2. The V segment lost 1 base and the J segment 9 bases; nucleotides outside the gene matches: 7. Germline CDR1 and CDR2: SGHDN and FVKESK. The CDR3 length is 17 residues. The CDR3 DNA reads TGTGCCAGCAGCCAAGGAGGACTAGCGGGGGGGTCGATTGAGCAGTTCTTC. As protein: CASSQGGLAGGSIEQFF.

The chain joins TRBV15 to TRBJ1-2; tentative D call: TRBD1 (5 bases). Germline lookup yields CDR1 LNHNV and CDR2 YYDKDF (reference sequence). This CDR3 is 17 amino acids long. The V and J ends lost 1 base and 0 bases respectively, with 15 bases between them. In DNA, the CDR3 is TGTGCCACCAGCAGAGTCCGACAGAGCCGATCTAACTATGGCTACACCTTC. Amino acid sequence: CATSRVRQSRSNYGYTF. The variable domain in full, with the rest retrieved from reference TRBV15 and TRBJ1-2, is DAMVIQNPRYQVTQFGKPVTLSCSQTLNHNVMYWYQQKSSQAPKLLFHYYDKDFNNEADTPDNFQSRRPNTSFCFLDIRSPGLGDTAMYLCATSRVRQSRSNYGYTFGSGTRLTVV.

The rearrangement uses TRBV7-9 and TRBJ2-1; D might be TRBD2 (5 bases). Germline V gene data show CDR1 as SEHNR and CDR2 as FQNEAQ (reference sequence). Trimming cost V 1 base and J 5 bases, with 12 bases left between them. This CDR3 is 15 amino acids long. The CDR3 bases are TGTGCCAGCAGCTTAGTCGGGGTGGCCCACAATGAGCAGTTCTTC. Translation: CASSLVGVAHNEQFF.

V usage is TRBV4-3 and J usage is TRBJ2-1, with 10 positions matching TRBD2. The germline V gene has CDR1 LGHNA and CDR2 YSLEER. Trimming removed 0 bases from V and 3 bases from J; junction bases left unmatched: 11. The CDR3 has 19 residues. The CDR3 sequence is CASSQERLAGAGGYNEQFF. In nucleotides, the CDR3 is TGCGCCAGCAGCCAAGAGAGGCTAGCGGGGGCCGGGGGCTACAATGAGCAGTTCTTC.

V is TRBV4-3 and J is TRBJ1-1; D remains ambiguous. The CDR3 extends over 13 amino acids. In germline, CDR1 is LGHNA, CDR2 YSLEER. V gave up 2 bases and J gave up 8 bases, with 12 bases separating them. The CDR3 is CASSQSSRLEAFF. The DNA of the CDR3 is TGCGCCAGCAGCCAATCAAGCAGGTTGGAAGCTTTCTTT.

J is TRBJ1-4 and V is TRBV7-9; possibly TRBD1 for D (5 bases). Trimming stripped 1 base from V and 7 bases from J, with 13 bases between. The CDR3 spans 15 residues. CDR1 and CDR2 from the germline V gene are SEHNR and FQNEAQ (reference sequence). The CDR3 sequence: CASSLGAGNGEKLFF. In nucleotides, the CDR3 is TGTGCCAGCAGCTTAGGGGCAGGGAATGGTGAAAAACTGTTTTTT. Variable domain in full (rest from reference TRBV7-9 and TRBJ1-4): DTGVSQNPRHKITKRGQNVTFRCDPISEHNRLYWYRQTLGQGPEFLTYFQNEAQLEKSRLLSDRFSAERPKGSFSTLEIQRTEQGDSAMYLCASSLGAGNGEKLFFGSGTQLSVL.

The gene calls are TRBV6-6 and TRBJ2-7; the D gene is possibly TRBD2 (5 bases). The ends were cut back, 6 bases at V and 9 bases at J, with 12 bases in the middle. Germline values: CDR1 MNHNY, CDR2 SVGAGI (reference sequence). The CDR3 spans 11 residues. The CDR3 protein is CASSPGEGQYF. The DNA of the CDR3 is TGTGCCAGCAGCCCAGGAGAGGGGCAGTACTTC.

V usage is TRBV15 and J usage is TRBJ2-7; 9 positions match TRBD2. Trimming removed 0 bases from V and 1 base from J; junction bases left unmatched: 4. Germline V gene sequence: CDR1 LNHNV, CDR2 YYDKDF (reference sequence). CDR3 length equals 16 residues. The CDR3 DNA is TGTGCCACCAGCAGAGATTCCGGACTAGCGTCCTACGAGCAGTACTTC. Translation gives CATSRDSGLASYEQYF.

The chain employs TRBV9 and TRBJ1-4, with no clear D. The CDR3 spans 15 residues. V lost 0 bases to trimming and J lost 5 bases, with 11 bases between them. The germline CDR1 and CDR2 sequences are SGDLS and YYNGEE. In nucleotides, the CDR3 is TGTGCCAGCAGCGTAGGAGCGGTAGAAAATGAAAAACTGTTTTTT. Protein sequence: CASSVGAVENEKLFF.

The chain uses TRBV2 and TRBJ2-5; D might be TRBD1 or TRBD2, each matching 6 bases. The CDR3 is 12 amino acids. V lost 7 bases and J lost 9, with 15 bases in between. Germline V gene sequence: CDR1 SNHLY, CDR2 FYNNEI. The CDR3 DNA follows: TGTGCCAGCAACACCGGTAGGGGGGCCCAGTACTTC. This translates into CASNTGRGAQYF.

V and J are TRBV27 and TRBJ1-5; D is uncertain. V was clipped by 3 bases and J by 2 bases, with 11 bases between them. This CDR3 comprises 15 residues. Germline CDR1 reads MNHEY; CDR2 reads SMNVEV (reference sequence). The DNA of the CDR3 is TGTGCCAGCAGTTTGGGTGGGCTTGGCAATCAGCCCCAGCATTTT. It translates to CASSLGGLGNQPQHF.